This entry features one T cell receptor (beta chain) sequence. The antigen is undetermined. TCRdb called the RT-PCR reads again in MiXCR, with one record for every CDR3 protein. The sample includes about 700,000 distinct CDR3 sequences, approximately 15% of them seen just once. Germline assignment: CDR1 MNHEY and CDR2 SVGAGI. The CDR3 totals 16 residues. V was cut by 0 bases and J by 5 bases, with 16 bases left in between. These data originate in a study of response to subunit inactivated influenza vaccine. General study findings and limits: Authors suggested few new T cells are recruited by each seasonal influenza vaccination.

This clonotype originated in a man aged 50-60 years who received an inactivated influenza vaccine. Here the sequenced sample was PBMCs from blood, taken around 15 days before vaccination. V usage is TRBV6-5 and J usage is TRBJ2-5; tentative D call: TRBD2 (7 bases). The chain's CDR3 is CASSYSSGGWGETQYF. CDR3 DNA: TGTGCCAGCAGTTACTCCTCGGGGGGCTGGGGGGAGACCCAGTACTTC.